This TCR beta chain was profiled in a study of radiation and T cells in renal cell carcinoma. About the research overall: Nephrectomy followed 15 Gy stereotactic body radiation by 4 weeks. Study findings and constraints: Baseline intratumoral clonotype presence is unknown without pretreatment biopsies. Top tumor clonotypes rose in blood 2 weeks post-radiation, then contracted.

The CDR3 runs to 12 residues. V lost 4 bases and J lost 4, with 6 bases in between. Looked up from germline, CDR1 is SGHRS and CDR2 is YFSETQ. Time point in this sample: baseline pretreatment blood. Treatment specified: 15 Gy SBRT to primary tumor, nephrectomy 4 weeks later. The patient's renal cell carcinoma had clear cell pathology. Sequenced by immunoSEQ multiplex PCR; TCRdb stores in-frame clones only, minus some. The sample includes 100,000 or so clones, about 88% of them seen just once. Notes on this clone: What it binds is not known.

The J gene is TRBJ1-3, the V gene TRBV5-1; D gene uncertain. The sequence came from a man aged 50 to 60 with renal cell carcinoma. The sample consisted of blood, taken from a patient whose treatment included radiotherapy and nephrectomy. The CDR3 bases are TGCGCCAGCAGCCCCGAAGGAAACACCATATATTTT. It encodes CASSPEGNTIYF.